This T cell receptor beta chain came from a study of T-cell reconstitution after alpha-beta-depleted transplantation in children. Study-wide results and limits: Recipient T cells and thymic progenitors that survived were the source of the high TCRbeta diversity seen at day 60 in some patients. Fresh T-cell production supplied most of the T-cell counts and diversity seen one year after transplant. Roughly two months post-transplant, alpha-beta T cells reportedly originated from several hundred graft clones that had expanded.

A TCRbeta library incorporating unique molecular identifiers was prepared. TCRdb re-called the PCR reads through MiXCR, storing one row per CDR3 protein. The sample carries hundreds of thousands of distinct CDR3 sequences, 10% to 13% recorded once. On this clonotype: Its antigen is not identified.

The ends were cut back, 8 bases at V and 0 bases at J, with 23 bases in the middle. CDR3 length: 18 residues. Germline V CDR1 and CDR2: LGHDT, YNNKEL (reference sequence). Sample: PBMCs, taken before TCRalphabeta/CD19-depleted stem cell transplant. V and J are TRBV3-1 and TRBJ2-1, with D perhaps TRBD2 (5 bases). The receptor comes from a child younger than 10 with inherited bone marrow failure, due to receive a stem cell transplant. The CDR3 sequence is CASSTPPDLASSYNEQFF. DNA for the CDR3: TGTGCCAGCTCCACGCCCCCAGACTTAGCGAGCTCCTACAATGAGCAGTTCTTC.